This T cell receptor beta chain was obtained from a study of T cells in Graves' hyperthyroidism and ophthalmopathy. This clonotype was seen repeatedly, ten times or more. Researchers took RNA transcripts and amplified the TCR beta CDR3 regions from them. The HTBI set primed first-round TCR CDR3 RT-PCR. TCRdb re-derived calls from the multiplex PCR reads in MiXCR, one entry per CDR3 protein. Of 730,000 or so distinct CDR3 sequences listed, roughly a sixth were seen once; the top ten hold roughly a sixth. The CDR3 runs to 14 residues. V shed 3 bases and J 7 bases; nucleotides not matched to a gene: 5. A patient was excluded if there was uncontrolled infection, other autoimmune disease, pregnancy or lactation.

Sample: blood. V usage is TRBV12-3 or TRBV12-4 and J usage is TRBJ1-5, with 8 bases that match TRBD1. This TCR derives from a woman aged 45-65 years with Graves' hyperthyroidism that later progressed to Graves' ophthalmopathy. The CDR3 nucleotides read TGTGCCAGCAGTTTTGACAGGGGTGGCCAGCCCCAGCATTTT. It specifies CASSFDRGGQPQHF.